Given below is one T cell receptor (beta chain) in context. Antigen specificity is unknown. The CDR3 covers 13 residues. V was shortened by 8 bases and J by 5 bases, with 12 bases between the two germline ends. CDR1 is MRHNA, CDR2 SNTAGT, per germline. From the PCR reads, TCRdb called clonotypes with MiXCR, one entry per CDR3 protein. The table shows approximately 97,000 distinct CDR3 sequences, with approximately 25% occurring only once. This sample was included in a study of molecular identifiers for immune sequencing clone quantification. Overall study findings and caveats: Spiked Jurkat TCR RNA from one cell was reportedly detectable among fewer than 1.2 million naive cells.

The sequenced sample was naive CD8+ T cells from blood, with Jurkat cell RNA spiked in. As for subset: FACS-sorted CD8+CD4-CCR7+CD45RA+ naive T cells. The chain couples TRBV6-4 to TRBJ2-2; perhaps TRBD1 as D (6 bases). The origin of this receptor is a human donor in good health. Some libraries in this study had Jurkat cell RNA spiked in. The CDR3 region has the DNA TGTGCCAGCTCCAAAACAGGGACCGGGGAGCTGTTTTTT. Translation gives CASSKTGTGELFF.